The 15 T cell receptor beta chains below all came from one sample that was sequenced in a study of neoadjuvant nivolumab and ipilimumab in lung cancer. Repertoires were generated with immunoSEQ multiplex PCR, while TCRdb's copy carries only in-frame clones and drops some. The sample yields under 20,000 clones, around 87% seen once. Sequenced material: peripheral blood, taken before neoadjuvant nivolumab, alone or with ipilimumab. Receptor source: an adult with non-small cell lung cancer.

V and J are TRBV6-5 and TRBJ2-1, with TRBD2 matching over 8 bases. CDR1 is MNHEY, CDR2 SVGAGI, per germline. Unmatched junction bases numbered 2, after V lost 6 bases and J lost 4 bases. This CDR3 comprises 13 residues. The CDR3 DNA reads as TGTGCCAGCAGGGGACTAGGGTACAATGAGCAGTTCTTC. This translates into CASRGLGYNEQFF.

There are a few counts of this clone. The rearrangement links TRBV28 to TRBJ2-2; D gene uncertain. Trimming cost V 8 bases and J 1 base, with 11 bases left between them. Germline V gene data show CDR1 as MDHEN and CDR2 as SYDVKM. The CDR3 is 14 residues long. The CDR3: CASSPPQNTGELFF. For the CDR3, the DNA is TGTGCCAGCTCACCGCCCCAGAACACCGGGGAGCTGTTTTTT.

The chain recombines TRBV4-1 with TRBJ2-7; 11 bases agree with TRBD1. Looked up from germline, CDR1 is MGHRA and CDR2 is YSYEKL. V dropped 4 bases and J dropped 6; count of bases not matched to a gene: 5. This CDR3 region has 14 residues. The CDR3 reads CASSLDRGLSEQYF. DNA for the CDR3: TGCGCCAGCAGCCTGGACAGGGGGCTCAGCGAGCAGTACTTC.

V is TRBV29-1 and J is TRBJ2-1; no firm D call. V was shortened by 3 bases and J by 5 bases, with 11 bases between the two germline ends. CDR1 and CDR2 (germline): SQVTM, ANQGSEA. The length of the CDR3 is 13 residues. CDR3 DNA sequence: TGCAGCGTTGATCCCAAGGTCAACAATGAGCAGTTCTTC. Its protein is CSVDPKVNNEQFF.

The chain carries TRBV12-5 and TRBJ1-1, with no clear D. CDR1 is LGHNT, CDR2 FRNRAP, per germline. The CDR3 runs to 13 residues. V lost 5 bases, J lost 0 bases, and 7 bases lay in between. CDR3 protein: CASGLQLNTEAFF. The CDR3, as DNA: TGTGCTAGTGGTCTTCAGCTGAACACTGAAGCTTTCTTT.

This clone was found a few times. V usage is TRBV2 and J usage is TRBJ1-1; D uncertain. Between the trimmed V and J ends, which lost 8 bases and 1 base, there was a span of 14 bases. The germline V gene encodes CDR1 SNHLY and CDR2 FYNNEI. This CDR3 is built from 14 residues. CDR3: CASEGPLKNTEAFF. DNA of the CDR3: TGTGCCAGCGAGGGCCCTTTAAAGAACACTGAAGCTTTCTTT.

The J gene is TRBJ1-1, the V gene TRBV6-6; weak D call: TRBD1 (5 bases). Trimming left V 2 bases short and J 0 bases short, with 10 bases between. This CDR3 comprises 15 residues. Germline values: CDR1 MNHNY, CDR2 SVGAGI (reference sequence). CDR3 in amino acids: CASSYRQLMNTEAFF. Written as DNA, the CDR3 is TGTGCCAGCAGTTACAGACAGCTTATGAACACTGAAGCTTTCTTT.

This clone was counted a few times. Here the CDR3 reads CASSRVTPDTQYF. The DNA for the CDR3 is TGTGCCAGCAGCAGGGTGACCCCGGATACGCAGTATTTT. V and J are TRBV5-6 and TRBJ2-3; no firm D call. The CDR3 has 13 residues. The V gene's germline CDR1 is SGHDT and CDR2 YYEEEE. Trimming pared 4 bases from V and 6 bases from J, leaving 12 bases between.

This rearrangement joins TRBV18 to TRBJ1-1; a weak D match, TRBD1 (6 bases). The CDR3 is 13 amino acids. The ends were cut back, 6 bases at V and 0 bases at J, with 8 bases in the middle. From germline, CDR1 is KGHSH and CDR2 LQKENI. The chain's CDR3 is CASSGQMNTEAFF. The DNA of the CDR3 is TGTGCCAGCTCCGGACAGATGAACACTGAAGCTTTCTTT.

The V call is TRBV6-6, the J call TRBJ2-7; TRBD1 or TRBD2 may be the D gene (5 bases each). The germline CDR1 and CDR2 sequences are MNHNY and SVGAGI (reference sequence). V was pared by 5 bases and J by 4 bases, with 12 bases between. The CDR3 is 13 amino acids. CDR3 sequence reads: CASSDSGGYEQYF. DNA for the CDR3: TGTGCCAGCAGTGACAGCGGTGGGTACGAGCAGTACTTC.

The J gene is TRBJ2-7, the V gene TRBV6-5; no clear D. The CDR3 is 13 amino acids. Germline CDR1 is MNHEY and CDR2 is SVGAGI. V dropped 6 bases and J dropped 2 bases, with 11 bases sitting between them. This chain's CDR3 is CASSPDPTYEQYF. CDR3 nucleotides: TGTGCCAGCAGCCCTGACCCAACCTACGAGCAGTACTTC.

This chain links TRBV6-5 with TRBJ1-5; 8 nucleotides agree with TRBD1. This CDR3 is built from 14 residues. In germline, CDR1 is MNHEY, CDR2 SVGAGI. J lost 7 bases, V lost 4 bases, and 6 bases had no gene match. CDR3 bases: TGTGCCAGCAGTTTTACAGGGGGTCGACAGCCCCAGCATTTT. The encoded protein is CASSFTGGRQPQHF.

This clone appeared a single time. J is TRBJ2-1 and V is TRBV12-5; 7 bases align to TRBD2. This CDR3 has 15 amino acids. Germline CDR1 and CDR2: LGHNT and FRNRAP. V lost 6 bases to trimming and J lost 3 bases; unmatched junction nucleotides: 8. CDR3 sequence: CASGPPAGDYNEQFF. In nucleotides, the CDR3 is TGTGCTAGTGGCCCCCCCGCGGGAGACTACAATGAGCAGTTCTTC.

This clone was observed once. The rearrangement links TRBV5-4 to TRBJ2-3; 13 bases fit TRBD2. The germline V gene has CDR1 SGHNT and CDR2 YYREEE (reference sequence). The CDR3 has 16 amino acids. With V trimmed by 4 bases and J by 2 bases, 4 bases remained unmatched. The CDR3 nucleotides are TGTGCCAGCAGCACCGGACTAGCGGGAGTCACAGATACGCAGTATTTT. It specifies CASSTGLAGVTDTQYF.

The chain joins TRBV7-9 to TRBJ2-7, with TRBD1 identical over 7 bases. There are 12 residues in the CDR3. CDR1 and CDR2 (germline): SEHNR, FQNEAQ (reference sequence). V lost 5 bases and J lost 3; bases outside the gene matches: 1. The CDR3 sequence: CASSRTGYEQYF. The CDR3 DNA reads as TGTGCCAGCAGCCGGACAGGCTACGAGCAGTACTTC.